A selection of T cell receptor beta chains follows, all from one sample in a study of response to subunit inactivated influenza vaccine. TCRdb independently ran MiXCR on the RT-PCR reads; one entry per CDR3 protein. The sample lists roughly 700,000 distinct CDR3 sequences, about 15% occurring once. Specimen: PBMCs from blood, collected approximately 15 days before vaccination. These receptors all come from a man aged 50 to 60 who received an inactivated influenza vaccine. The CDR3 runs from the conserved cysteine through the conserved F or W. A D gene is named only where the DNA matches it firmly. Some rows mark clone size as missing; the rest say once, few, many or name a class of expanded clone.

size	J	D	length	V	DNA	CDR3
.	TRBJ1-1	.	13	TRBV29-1	TGCAGCGTTGCAAATCGTCTGAACACTGAAGCTTTCTTT	CSVANRLNTEAFF
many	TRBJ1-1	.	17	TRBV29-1	TGCAGCGTTGCGCACCCCGGGACCGTAAAAATGAACACTGAAGCTTTCTTT	CSVAHPGTVKMNTEAFF
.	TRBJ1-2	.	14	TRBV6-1	TGTGCCAGCAAACGGGAGGGGGTAGGCTATGGCTACACCTTC	CASKREGVGYGYTF
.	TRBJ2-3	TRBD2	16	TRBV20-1	TGCAGTGCTAGATATTGGGCTAGCGGGAACGCAGATACGCAGTATTTT	CSARYWASGNADTQYF
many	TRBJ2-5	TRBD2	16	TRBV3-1	TGTGCCAGCAGCGACAGGACTAGCGGGAATCAAGAGACCCAGTACTTC	CASSDRTSGNQETQYF
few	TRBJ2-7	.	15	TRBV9	TGTGCCAGCAGCGTAGGACCGGGGGCAGCCTACGAGCAGTACTTC	CASSVGPGAAYEQYF
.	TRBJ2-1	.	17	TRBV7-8	TGTGCCAGCAGCCCGCGGGACGGATCATCTTCCTACAATGAGCAGTTCTTC	CASSPRDGSSSYNEQFF
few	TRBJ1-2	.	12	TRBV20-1	TGCAGTGCTAGACGGAACACCTATGGCTACACCTTC	CSARRNTYGYTF
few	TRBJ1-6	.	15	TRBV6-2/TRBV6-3	TGTGCCAGCAGTTTCGGGAGCTCCTATAATTCACCCCTCCACTTT	CASSFGSSYNSPLHF
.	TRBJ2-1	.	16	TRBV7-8	TGTGCCAGCAGCACCTACTTAGAACAAGAGGACAATGAGCAGTTCTTC	CASSTYLEQEDNEQFF
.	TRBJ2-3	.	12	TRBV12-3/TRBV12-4	TGTGCCAGCAGTTTAGGGTACGATACGCAGTATTTT	CASSLGYDTQYF
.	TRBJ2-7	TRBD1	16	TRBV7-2	TGTGCCAGCAGCAGTAGCGGGACAGGGGACCCCTACGAGCAGTACTTC	CASSSSGTGDPYEQYF
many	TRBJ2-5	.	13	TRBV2	TGTGCCAGCAGTGAAGGAGGCGGAGAGACCCAGTACTTC	CASSEGGGETQYF
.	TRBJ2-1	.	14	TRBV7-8	TGTGCCAGCAGCTATATGGGGAGCACCCCCGCGCAGTTCTTC	CASSYMGSTPAQFF
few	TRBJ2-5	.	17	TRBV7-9	TGTGCCAGCAGCCAGGGAAGATCCCCGCGACTCCAAGAGACCCAGTACTTC	CASSQGRSPRLQETQYF
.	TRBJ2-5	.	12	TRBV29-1	TGCAGCGTTGTAAAAGGGGCGGGGACCCAGTACTTC	CSVVKGAGTQYF
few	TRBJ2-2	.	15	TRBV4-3	TGCGCCAGCAGCCAAGCAGGGGTGTCAAGCGGGGAGCTGTTTTTT	CASSQAGVSSGELFF
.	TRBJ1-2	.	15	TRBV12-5	TGTGCTAGTGGTTTCAACTCGGGGGGGACCTATGGCTACACCTTC	CASGFNSGGTYGYTF
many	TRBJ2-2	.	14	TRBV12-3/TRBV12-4	TGTGCCAGCAGCCTAGCTAGGTTCACCGGGGAGCTGTTTTTT	CASSLARFTGELFF
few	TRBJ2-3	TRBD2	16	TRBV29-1	TGCAGCGTTGGCTCGGGACTAGCGGGAGGGCCAGGCACGCAGTATTTT	CSVGSGLAGGPGTQYF
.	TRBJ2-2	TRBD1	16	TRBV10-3	TGTGCCATCAGCGGACCGGGACAGGGCCCTACCGGGGAGCTGTTTTTT	CAISGPGQGPTGELFF
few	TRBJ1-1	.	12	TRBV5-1	TGCGCCAGCAGCTCTGGCTACACTGAAGCTTTCTTT	CASSSGYTEAFF
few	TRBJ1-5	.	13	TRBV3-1	TGTGCCAGCAGCCAAGGTGGACAGCAGCCCCAGCATTTT	CASSQGGQQPQHF
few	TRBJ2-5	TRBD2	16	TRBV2	TGTGCCAGCAGTGAGATGGCTAGCGGGAGTTCGGAGACCCAGTACTTC	CASSEMASGSSETQYF
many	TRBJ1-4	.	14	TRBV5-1	TGCGCCAGCAGCTTGGGCACAGGGAATGAAAAACTGTTTTTT	CASSLGTGNEKLFF
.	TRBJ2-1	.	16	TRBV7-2	TGTGCCAGCAGCTCCCCCTTAAGGCCGGGGGGCTTTGGGCTGTTCTTC	CASSSPLRPGGFGLFF
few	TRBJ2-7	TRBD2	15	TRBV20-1	TGCAGTGCTAGAGATCCCCTAGCGGGAAAGTACGAGCAGTACTTC	CSARDPLAGKYEQYF
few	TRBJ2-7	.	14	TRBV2	TGTGCCAGCAGTGATGGGCAGGGGATCCACGAGCAGTACTTC	CASSDGQGIHEQYF
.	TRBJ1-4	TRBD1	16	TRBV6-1	TGTGCCAGCAGTACCGGGACAGGGAGGACTAATGAAAAACTGTTTTTT	CASSTGTGRTNEKLFF
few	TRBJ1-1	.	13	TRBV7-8	TGTGCCAGTCAACTCGGCGTGAACACTGAAGCTTTCTTT	CASQLGVNTEAFF
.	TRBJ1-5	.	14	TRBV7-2	TGTGCCAGCAGCTTAACTCTTGGCAATCAGCCCCAGCATTTT	CASSLTLGNQPQHF
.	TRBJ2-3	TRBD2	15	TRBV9	TGTGCCAGCAGCGTAGGACAGCGGGAGTCAGATACGCAGTATTTT	CASSVGQRESDTQYF
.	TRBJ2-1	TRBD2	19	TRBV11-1	TGTGCCAGCAGCTTCTCGTCTAGCGGGTCAGGTAGCTCCTACAATGAGCAGTTCTTC	CASSFSSSGSGSSYNEQFF
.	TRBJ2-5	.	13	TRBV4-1	TGCGCCAGCAGCTTCCGGACCCAAGAGACCCAGTACTTC	CASSFRTQETQYF
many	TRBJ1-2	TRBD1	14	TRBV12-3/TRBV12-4	TGTGCCAGCAGTTTAGGGACAGGGGGCTATGGCTACACCTTC	CASSLGTGGYGYTF
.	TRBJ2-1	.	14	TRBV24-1	TGTGCCACCAGTGACCCCGCCCGCGGGAATGAGCAGTTCTTC	CATSDPARGNEQFF
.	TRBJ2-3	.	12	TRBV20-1	TGCAGTGGAAGGGTTGGCACAGATACGCAGTATTTT	CSGRVGTDTQYF